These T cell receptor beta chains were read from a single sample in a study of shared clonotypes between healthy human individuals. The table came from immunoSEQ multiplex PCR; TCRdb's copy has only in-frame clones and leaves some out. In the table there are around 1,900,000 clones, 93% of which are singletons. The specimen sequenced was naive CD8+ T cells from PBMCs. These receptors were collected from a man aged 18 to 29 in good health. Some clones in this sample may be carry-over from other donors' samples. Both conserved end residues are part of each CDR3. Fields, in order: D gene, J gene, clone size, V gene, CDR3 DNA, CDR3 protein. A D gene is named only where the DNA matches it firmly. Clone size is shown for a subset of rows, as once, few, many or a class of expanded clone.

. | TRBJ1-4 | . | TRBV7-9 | TGTGCCAGCAGCCCCACACGAGCAACTAATGAAAAACTGTTTTTT | CASSPTRATNEKLFF
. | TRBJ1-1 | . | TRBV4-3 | TGCGCCAGCAGCCCCAGGGCCGCGAACACTGAAGCTTTCTTT | CASSPRAANTEAFF
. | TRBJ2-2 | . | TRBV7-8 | TGTGCCAGCAGCTTAGGGTACACCGGGGAGCTGTTTTTT | CASSLGYTGELFF
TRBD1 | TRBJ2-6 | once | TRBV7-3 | TGTGCCAGCAGCGCACCGGGACAGGGCTCTGGGGCCAACGTCCTGACTTTC | CASSAPGQGSGANVLTF
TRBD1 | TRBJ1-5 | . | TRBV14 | TGTGCCAGCAGAACAAAGGGGGCGGGTCAGCCCCAGCATTTT | CASRTKGAGQPQHF
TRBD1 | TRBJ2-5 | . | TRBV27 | TGTGCCACCAGGGACAGCTTGCAAGAGACCCAGTACTTC | CATRDSLQETQYF
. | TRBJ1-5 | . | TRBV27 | TGTGCCAGCAGTTTACTCCTTGGCAATCAGCCCCAGCATTTT | CASSLLLGNQPQHF
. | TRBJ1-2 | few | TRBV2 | TGTGCCAGCAGTGATCATTATGGCTACACCTTC | CASSDHYGYTF
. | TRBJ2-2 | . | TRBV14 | TGTGCCAGCAGCCCAACAAGTACCGGGGAGCTGTTTTTT | CASSPTSTGELFF
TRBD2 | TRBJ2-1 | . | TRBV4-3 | TGCGCCAGCAGCCAAGATCCGACTAGCGGGAGGACTGAGCAGTTCTTC | CASSQDPTSGRTEQFF
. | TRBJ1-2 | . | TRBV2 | TGTGCCAGCAGTGAACTCTGGGGGGGATCGGGTGGCTACACCTTC | CASSELWGGSGGYTF
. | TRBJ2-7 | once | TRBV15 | TGTGCCACCAGCATGGAGAGGTTCTACGAGCAGTACTTC | CATSMERFYEQYF
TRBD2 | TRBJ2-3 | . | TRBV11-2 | TGTGCCAGCAGCTCCCGGACTAGCGGCACAGATACGCAGTATTTT | CASSSRTSGTDTQYF
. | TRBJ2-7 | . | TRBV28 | TGTGCCAGCAGTTTCGGCAGGGAAATCACCTACGAGCAGTACTTC | CASSFGREITYEQYF
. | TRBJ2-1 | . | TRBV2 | TGTGCCAGCAGTGACAGGGGACTGAGCTCCTACAATGAGCAGTTCTTC | CASSDRGLSSYNEQFF
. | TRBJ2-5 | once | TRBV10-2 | TGCGCCAGCAGCCAGGTCCTCCAAGAGACCCAGTACTTC | CASSQVLQETQYF
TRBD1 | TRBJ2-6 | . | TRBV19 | TGTGCCAGTAGTGCCGGGACAGCCCTCTCTGGGGCCAACGTCCTGACTTTC | CASSAGTALSGANVLTF
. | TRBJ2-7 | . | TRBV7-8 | TGTGCCAGCAGCTCTTCCGGGGCTAACTCCTACGAGCAGTACTTC | CASSSSGANSYEQYF
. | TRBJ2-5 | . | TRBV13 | TGTGCCAGCAGCTTAAGAGTAGCGGAGACCCAGTACTTC | CASSLRVAETQYF
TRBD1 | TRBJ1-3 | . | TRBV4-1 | TGCGCCAGCAGCTACCAACAGGGGGCGGGGGTCTCTGGAAACACCATATATTTT | CASSYQQGAGVSGNTIYF
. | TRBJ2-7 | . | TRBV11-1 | TGTGCCAGCAGCTCCTCGGCCAGGGCTTTCTACGAGCAGTACTTC | CASSSSARAFYEQYF
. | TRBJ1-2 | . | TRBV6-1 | TGTGCCAGCAGTGTTTATGTCACCACGGACTATGGCTACACCTTC | CASSVYVTTDYGYTF
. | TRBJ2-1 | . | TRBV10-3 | TGTGCCATCAGTGGGACGGGGGGCGCAGGGGGAAATGAGCAGTTCTTC | CAISGTGGAGGNEQFF
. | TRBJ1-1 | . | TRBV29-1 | TGCAGCGTTGCCAGGGACGGCAACACTGAAGCTTTCTTT | CSVARDGNTEAFF
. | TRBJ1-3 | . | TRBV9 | TGTGCCAGCAGCGGCTGGACGGACGCTACCCTCTCTGGAAACACCATATATTTT | CASSGWTDATLSGNTIYF
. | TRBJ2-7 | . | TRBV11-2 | TGTGCCAGCAGCCCAACCTTTCGGGGCGGAGGGGGTCCCTACGAGCAGTACTTC | CASSPTFRGGGGPYEQYF
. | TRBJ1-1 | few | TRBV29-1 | TGCAGCGTTGTCGGCGGATTTCATCCTGAAGCTTTCTTT | CSVVGGFHPEAFF
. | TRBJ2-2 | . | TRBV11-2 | TGTGCCAGCAGCTTCCGGGACCCGAGGACCGGGGAGCTGTTTTTT | CASSFRDPRTGELFF
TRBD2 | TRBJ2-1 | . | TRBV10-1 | TGCGCCAGCAGCCTCCGGCGGGAGGGGTACAATGAGCAGTTCTTC | CASSLRREGYNEQFF
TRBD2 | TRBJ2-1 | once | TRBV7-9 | TGTGCCAGCAGCTTAGGGGCGGGAGCGTGGAATGAGCAGTTCTTC | CASSLGAGAWNEQFF
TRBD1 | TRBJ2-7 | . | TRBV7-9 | TGTGCCAGCAGCCCCGGGACAGAGTACGAGCAGTACTTC | CASSPGTEYEQYF
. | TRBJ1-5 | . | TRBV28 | TGTGCCAGCAGTTTTATAACAGGCAATCAGCCCCAGCATTTT | CASSFITGNQPQHF
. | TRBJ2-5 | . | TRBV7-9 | TGTGCCAGCAGCTTAGTGGCTATTAGGGACGCGGAGACCCAGTACTTC | CASSLVAIRDAETQYF
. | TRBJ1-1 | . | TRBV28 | TGTGCCAGCAGTTTATATTTTAGGGTGGGGGGGCGCGAGGAAGCTTTCTTT | CASSLYFRVGGREEAFF
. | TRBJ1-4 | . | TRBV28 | TGTGTAGCGGGTGAAAAACTGTTTTTT | CVAGEKLFF
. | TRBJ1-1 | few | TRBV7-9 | TGTGCCAGCAGCTCGACAGGGAACACTGAAGCTTTCTTT | CASSSTGNTEAFF
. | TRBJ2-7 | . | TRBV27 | TGTGCCAGCAGTTTATCGTGGCCAGCTACCTCCTACGAGCAGTACTTC | CASSLSWPATSYEQYF
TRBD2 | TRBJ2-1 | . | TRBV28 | TGTGCCAGCAGTTTTGAGCGGGAGGGCCTTCAGAATGAGCAGTTCTTC | CASSFEREGLQNEQFF
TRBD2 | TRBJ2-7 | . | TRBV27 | TGTGCCAGCAGTGAGCTAGCGGACTCCTACGAGCAGTACTTC | CASSELADSYEQYF
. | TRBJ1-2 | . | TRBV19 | TGTGCCAGTACCCGAAGAGGGAAGGATGGCTACACCTTC | CASTRRGKDGYTF
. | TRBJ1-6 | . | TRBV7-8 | TGTGCCAGCAGCTTAGGACCGAATTCACCCCTCCACTTT | CASSLGPNSPLHF
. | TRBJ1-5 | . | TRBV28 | TGTGCCAGCAGTTTCCTAACCTCGGGACACCACTATAGCAATCAGCCCCAGCATTTT | CASSFLTSGHHYSNQPQHF
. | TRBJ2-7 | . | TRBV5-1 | TGCGCCAGCAGCTTTAGTCCGGGCATTTCCTACGAGCAGTACTTC | CASSFSPGISYEQYF